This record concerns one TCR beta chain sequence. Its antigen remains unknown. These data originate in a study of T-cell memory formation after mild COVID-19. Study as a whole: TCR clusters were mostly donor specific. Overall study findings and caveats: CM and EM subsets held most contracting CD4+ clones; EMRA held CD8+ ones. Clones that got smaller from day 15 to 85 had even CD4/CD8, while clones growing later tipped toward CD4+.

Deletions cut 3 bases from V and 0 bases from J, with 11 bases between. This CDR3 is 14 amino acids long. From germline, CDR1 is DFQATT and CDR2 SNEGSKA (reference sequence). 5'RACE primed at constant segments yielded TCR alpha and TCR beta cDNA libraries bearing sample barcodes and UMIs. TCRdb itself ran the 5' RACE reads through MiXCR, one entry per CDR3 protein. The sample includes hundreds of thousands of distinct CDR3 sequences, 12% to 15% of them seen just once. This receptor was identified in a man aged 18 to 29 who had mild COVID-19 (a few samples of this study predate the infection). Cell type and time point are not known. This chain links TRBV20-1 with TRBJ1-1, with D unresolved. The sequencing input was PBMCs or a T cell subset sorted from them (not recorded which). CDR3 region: CSARPTVMNTEAFF. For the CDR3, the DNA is TGCAGTGCTAGGCCAACAGTTATGAACACTGAAGCTTTCTTT.